This TCR beta chain was documented in a study of shared clonotypes between healthy human individuals (dated by TCRdb to the early 2020s). Some background on the complete study: The cohort comprised two women and a few men aged 18 to 49 years. Blood TCR repertoires of a handful of healthy adults were deeply sequenced to estimate repertoire size and the extent of clonotype sharing between individuals. For each donor, three plates each were used for CD4 naive and CD4 memory, two plates were used for CD8 naive, and one plate was used for CD8 memory. Between about 0.9 and 9 billion PBMCs per donor were obtained by leukapheresis. To increase sequencing depth and limit assay-specific biases, TCR repertoire library preparation and sequencing were carried out by different laboratories using diverse techniques.

From the cysteine through the phenylalanine, the CDR3 covers 20 amino acids. The only DNA kept is the CDR3, 60 bases in frame from the first base. At the junction V is shortened by 3 bases and J by 2 bases; bases outside the gene matches: 14. Sequences MNHEY (CDR1) and SMNVEV (CDR2) are obtained from the germline V gene (reference sequence). In the case of this clone: No antigen is known for it. Nothing much larger sits one base from this clone, and base qualities are not available.

The donors were healthy, HIV-negative adults with no recently reported acute infections or vaccinations. All donors were Caucasian adults living in Nashville, Tennessee, USA. Magnetic negative selection was used to enrich CD4+ T cells, after which naive cells were positively selected on CD45RA and the negative fraction became the memory subset. Blood was collected by leukapheresis, and PBMCs were isolated by Ficoll-Histopaque density gradient centrifugation and then cryopreserved in liquid nitrogen vapor phase. Analytical flow cytometry was used to check the purity and quantity of each magnetically sorted T cell population. Genomic DNA was isolated from every sorted fraction and measured by UV absorbance on a Nanodrop 2000c. Overall study outcomes, separate from this receptor: Compared with non-shared clonotypes, the clonotypes found in all four sorted-subset donors had higher generation probabilities. The small number of donors limited the genetic and exposure-history diversity represented. When several donors were compared, the shared fraction of clonotypes was around 5% for naive CD4, approximately 3.3% for naive CD8, 2% to 2.5% for memory CD4, and about 0.36% for memory CD8. Rarefaction of sorted-subset datasets indicated incomplete sequencing despite the large sequencing depth. Based on pairwise subsampling, the degree of clonotype sharing among donors was expected to be affected by sequencing depth. Naive subsets generally had larger estimated clonotype richness than memory subsets did. Sampling was restricted to blood, and TCR repertoires in tissue are likely to differ from TCR repertoires in blood.

TCR CDR3 regions were amplified from genomic DNA by multiplex PCR using the deep immunoSEQ assay. For each cell subset, the extracted genomic DNA was distributed evenly across all wells of several immunoSEQ 96-well plates, and each plate served as one replicate. For sorted subsets, 150 to 200 ng genomic DNA, equal to 30,000 to 35,000 T cell genomes, was loaded into each replicate PCR. Purified libraries were measured with a Qubit 3.0 fluorometer, size-checked on a Bioanalyzer 2100, and measured again with the KAPA Library Quantification kit. Every immunoSEQ 96-well plate was sequenced on a separate single-read 150-cycle Illumina NextSeq 550 flow cell. The authors processed their data as follows. The immunoSEQ output contained only junctional sequences without quality scores, so filtering could not match that applied to full-length reads. To assign V/J genes and CDR3, sequences were annotated against IMGT germline references using PyIR, a Python wrapper for IgBLAST v1.9. Reads were removed for weak V/J assignments (E-value above 1e-6), missing CDR3, stop codons, out-of-frame junctions, or ambiguous translated residues. V3J clonotypes were defined as sequences sharing the same inferred V gene, J gene, and CDR3 amino acid sequence. To compute the percentage overlap between repertoires, the number of shared unique clonotypes was divided by the size of the smaller repertoire. RTK rarefaction, the Chao1 estimator, and Recon v2.1 estimates of unobserved clonotypes were used to assess repertoire richness. Generation probabilities were computed with OLGA for all TCRbeta clonotypes obtained by the gDNA method from several donors. TCRdb mirrors the immuneACCESS table, restricted to in-frame sequences. Some clones are absent from its copies; in checked studies, under half trace to an unresolved V gene, and the reason for the others is unknown. V, J and clone size derive from that table, while D and trimming were established from the DNA sequence. The sample table lists roughly 330,000 clones, 74% of them with a count of one. The top ten hold 10% of the sample.

The material sequenced was memory CD4+ T cells sorted from blood. What this sample's cell subset or site label stands for: CD45RA-negative fraction. This receptor was identified in a man between 25 and 39 years old in good health. This chain is built from TRBV27 and TRBJ2-7; TRBD2 aligns with 15 central bases. In nucleotides, the sequence is TGTGCCAGCAGTTTGAAGCCCGGGACTAGCGGGAGGTCCTATGCCTACGAGCAGTACTTC. It specifies CASSLKPGTSGRSYAYEQYF.